This TCR beta chain was recorded in a study of T-cell reconstitution after alpha-beta-depleted transplantation in children. Study-level results: The main origin of T-cell counts and diversity one year after transplant was newly produced T cells. As was reported, about two months after transplant, alpha-beta T cells came from several hundred expanded graft clones.

This clonotype was seen a single time. What it binds is unknown. The library targeted TCRbeta and was prepared with unique molecular identifiers. In TCRdb, the PCR reads were re-called with MiXCR into one record per CDR3 protein. Found here are 250,000 to 400,000 distinct CDR3 sequences, approximately 20% of them singletons; the top ten hold approximately 11%. The CDR3 is 13 amino acids. The germline V and J ends were trimmed by 2 bases and 7 bases, with 8 bases remaining between them. Germline CDR1 is MGHRA and CDR2 is YSYEKL. The source is a male patient aged 5 to 17 who had a stem cell transplant for acute lymphoblastic leukemia, so the T cells may come from the graft donor. The chain is built from TRBV4-1 and TRBJ1-4, with D unresolved. The input for sequencing was PBMCs, mostly from graft donor cells, taken 180 days after TCRalphabeta/CD19-depleted stem cell transplant. CDR3 amino acids: CASSQPPVEKLFF. CDR3 bases: TGCGCCAGCAGCCAACCCCCCGTTGAAAAACTGTTTTTT.